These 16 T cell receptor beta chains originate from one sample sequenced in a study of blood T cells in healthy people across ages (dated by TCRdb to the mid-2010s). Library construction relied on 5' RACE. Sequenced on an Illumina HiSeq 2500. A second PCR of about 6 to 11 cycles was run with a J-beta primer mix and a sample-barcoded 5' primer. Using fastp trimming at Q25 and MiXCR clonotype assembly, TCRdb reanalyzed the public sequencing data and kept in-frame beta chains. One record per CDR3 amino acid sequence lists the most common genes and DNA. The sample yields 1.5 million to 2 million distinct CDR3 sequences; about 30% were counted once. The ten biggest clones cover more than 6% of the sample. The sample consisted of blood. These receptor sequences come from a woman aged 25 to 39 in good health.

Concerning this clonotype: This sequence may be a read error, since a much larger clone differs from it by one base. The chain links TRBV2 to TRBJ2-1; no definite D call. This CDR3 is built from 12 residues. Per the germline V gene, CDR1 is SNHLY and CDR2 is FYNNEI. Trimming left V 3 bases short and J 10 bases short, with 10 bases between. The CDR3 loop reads CASSDGAYEQFF. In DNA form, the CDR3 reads TGTGCCAGCAGTGACGGAGCCTACGAGCAGTTCTTC.

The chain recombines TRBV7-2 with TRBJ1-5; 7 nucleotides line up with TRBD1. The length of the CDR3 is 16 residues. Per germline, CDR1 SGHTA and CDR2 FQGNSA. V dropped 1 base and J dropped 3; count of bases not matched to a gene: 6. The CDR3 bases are TGTGCCAGCAGCTTAGGACAGGGCCTCTACAATCAGCCCCAGCATTTT. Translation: CASSLGQGLYNQPQHF.

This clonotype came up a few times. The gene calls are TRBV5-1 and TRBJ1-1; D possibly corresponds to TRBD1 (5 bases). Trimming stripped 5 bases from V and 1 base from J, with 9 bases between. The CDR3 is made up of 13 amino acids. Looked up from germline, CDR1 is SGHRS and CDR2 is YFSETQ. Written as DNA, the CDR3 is TGCGCCAGCAGAAATACAGGGAACACTGAAGCTTTCTTT. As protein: CASRNTGNTEAFF.

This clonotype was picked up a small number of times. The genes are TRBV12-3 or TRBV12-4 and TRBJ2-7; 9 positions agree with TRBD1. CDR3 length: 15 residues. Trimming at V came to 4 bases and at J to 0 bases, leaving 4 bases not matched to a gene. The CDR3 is CASSSGDRVSYEQYF. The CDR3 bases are TGTGCCAGCAGTTCCGGGGACAGGGTCTCCTACGAGCAGTACTTC.

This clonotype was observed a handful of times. The CDR3 bases are TGTGCCAGCAGTCCCCGAAGGCGCGGGAGTGTAGATACGCAGTATTTT. The encoded protein is CASSPRRRGSVDTQYF. The J gene is TRBJ2-3, the V gene TRBV12-3 or TRBV12-4; 7 bases align to TRBD2. Trimming removed 5 bases from V and 5 bases from J; junction bases left unmatched: 13. The CDR3 covers 16 residues.

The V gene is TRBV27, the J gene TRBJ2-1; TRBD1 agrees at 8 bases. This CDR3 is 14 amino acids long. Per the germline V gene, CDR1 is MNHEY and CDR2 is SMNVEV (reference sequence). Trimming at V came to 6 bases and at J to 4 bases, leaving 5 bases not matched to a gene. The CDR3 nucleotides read TGTGCCAGCAGGATTCACAGGGGGTACAATGAGCAGTTCTTC. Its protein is CASRIHRGYNEQFF.

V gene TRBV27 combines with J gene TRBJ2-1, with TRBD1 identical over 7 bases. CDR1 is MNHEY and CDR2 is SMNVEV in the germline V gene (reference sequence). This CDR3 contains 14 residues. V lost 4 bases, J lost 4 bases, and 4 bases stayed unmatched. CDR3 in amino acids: CASSSMGQYNEQFF. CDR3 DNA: TGTGCCAGCAGTTCGATGGGACAGTACAATGAGCAGTTCTTC.

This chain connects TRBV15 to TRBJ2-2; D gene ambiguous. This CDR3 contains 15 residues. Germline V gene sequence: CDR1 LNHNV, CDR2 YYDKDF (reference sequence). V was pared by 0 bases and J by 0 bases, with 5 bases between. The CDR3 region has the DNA TGTGCCACCAGCAGAGAAAGCGCGAACACCGGGGAGCTGTTTTTT. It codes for CATSRESANTGELFF. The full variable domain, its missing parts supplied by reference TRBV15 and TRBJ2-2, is DAMVIQNPRYQVTQFGKPVTLSCSQTLNHNVMYWYQQKSSQAPKLLFHYYDKDFNNEADTPDNFQSRRPNTSFCFLDIRSPGLGDTAMYLCATSRESANTGELFFGEGSRLTVL.

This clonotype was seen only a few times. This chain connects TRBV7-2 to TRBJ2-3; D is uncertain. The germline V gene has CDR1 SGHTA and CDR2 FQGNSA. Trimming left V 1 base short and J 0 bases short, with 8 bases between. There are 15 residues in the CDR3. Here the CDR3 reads CASSLVTVSTDTQYF. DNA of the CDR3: TGTGCCAGCAGCTTAGTGACGGTTAGCACAGATACGCAGTATTTT.

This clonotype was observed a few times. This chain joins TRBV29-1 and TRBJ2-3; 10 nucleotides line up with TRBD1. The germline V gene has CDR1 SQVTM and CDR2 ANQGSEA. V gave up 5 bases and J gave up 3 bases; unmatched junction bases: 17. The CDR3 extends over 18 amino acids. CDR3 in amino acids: CSVWVTTSDRGHTDTQYF. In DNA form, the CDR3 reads TGCAGCGTTTGGGTTACCACTTCAGACAGGGGGCATACAGATACGCAGTATTTT.

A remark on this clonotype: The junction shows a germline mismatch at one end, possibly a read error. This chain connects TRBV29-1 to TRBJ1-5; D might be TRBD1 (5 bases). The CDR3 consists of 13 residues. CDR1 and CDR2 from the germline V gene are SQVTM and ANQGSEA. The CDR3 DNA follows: TGCAGCGTGGCCAGGGCCATGAATCAGCCCCAACATTTT. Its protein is CSVARAMNQPQHF.

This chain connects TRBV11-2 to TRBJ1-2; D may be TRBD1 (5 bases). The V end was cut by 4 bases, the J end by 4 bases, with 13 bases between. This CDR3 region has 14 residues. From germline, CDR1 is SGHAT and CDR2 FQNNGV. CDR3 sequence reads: CASSYPGQLYGYTF. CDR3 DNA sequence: TGTGCCAGCAGCTACCCGGGGCAGCTCTATGGCTACACCTTC. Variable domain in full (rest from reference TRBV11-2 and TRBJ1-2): EAGVAQSPRYKIIEKRQSVAFWCNPISGHATLYWYQQILGQGPKLLIQFQNNGVVDDSQLPKDRFSAERLKGVDSTLKIQPAKLEDSAVYLCASSYPGQLYGYTFGSGTRLTVV.

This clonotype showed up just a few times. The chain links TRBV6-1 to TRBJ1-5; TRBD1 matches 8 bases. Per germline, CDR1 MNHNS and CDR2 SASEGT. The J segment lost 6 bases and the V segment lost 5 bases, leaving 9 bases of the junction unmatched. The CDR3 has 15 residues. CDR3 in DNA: TGTGCCAGCAGTCATGACAACAGGGGGAGTCAGCCCCAGCATTTT. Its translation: CASSHDNRGSQPQHF.

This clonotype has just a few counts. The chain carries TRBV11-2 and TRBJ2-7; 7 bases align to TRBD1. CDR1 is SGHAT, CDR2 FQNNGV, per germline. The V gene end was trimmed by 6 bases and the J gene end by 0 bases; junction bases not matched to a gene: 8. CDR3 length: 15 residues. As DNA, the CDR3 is TGTGCCAGCAGGCGCCCAGGGGGTAGCTCCTACGAGCAGTACTTC. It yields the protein CASRRPGGSSYEQYF.

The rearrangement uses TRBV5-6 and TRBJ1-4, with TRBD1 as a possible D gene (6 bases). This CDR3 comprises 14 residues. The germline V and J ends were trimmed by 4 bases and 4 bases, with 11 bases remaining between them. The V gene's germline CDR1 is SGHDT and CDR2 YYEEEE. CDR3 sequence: CASSQDRNNEKLFF. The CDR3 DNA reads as TGTGCCAGCAGCCAGGACAGAAATAATGAAAAACTGTTTTTT.

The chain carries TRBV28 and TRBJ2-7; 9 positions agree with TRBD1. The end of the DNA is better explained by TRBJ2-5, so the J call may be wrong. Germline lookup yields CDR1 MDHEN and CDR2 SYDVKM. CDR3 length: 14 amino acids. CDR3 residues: CASSLGDRARTQYF. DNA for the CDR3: TGTGCCAGCAGCCTCGGGGACAGGGCTAGGACCCAGTACTTC.